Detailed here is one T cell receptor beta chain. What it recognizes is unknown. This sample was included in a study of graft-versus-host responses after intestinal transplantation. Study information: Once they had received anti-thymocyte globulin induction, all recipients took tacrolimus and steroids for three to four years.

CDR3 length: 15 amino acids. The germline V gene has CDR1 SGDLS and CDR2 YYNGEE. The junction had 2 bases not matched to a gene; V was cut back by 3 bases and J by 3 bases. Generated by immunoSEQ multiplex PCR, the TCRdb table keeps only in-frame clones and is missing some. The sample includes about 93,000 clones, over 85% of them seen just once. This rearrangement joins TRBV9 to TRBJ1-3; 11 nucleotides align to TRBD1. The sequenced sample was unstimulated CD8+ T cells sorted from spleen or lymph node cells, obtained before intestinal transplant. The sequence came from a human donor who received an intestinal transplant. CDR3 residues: CASSAGTGGGNTIYF. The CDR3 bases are TGTGCCAGCAGCGCGGGGACAGGGGGTGGAAACACCATATATTTT.